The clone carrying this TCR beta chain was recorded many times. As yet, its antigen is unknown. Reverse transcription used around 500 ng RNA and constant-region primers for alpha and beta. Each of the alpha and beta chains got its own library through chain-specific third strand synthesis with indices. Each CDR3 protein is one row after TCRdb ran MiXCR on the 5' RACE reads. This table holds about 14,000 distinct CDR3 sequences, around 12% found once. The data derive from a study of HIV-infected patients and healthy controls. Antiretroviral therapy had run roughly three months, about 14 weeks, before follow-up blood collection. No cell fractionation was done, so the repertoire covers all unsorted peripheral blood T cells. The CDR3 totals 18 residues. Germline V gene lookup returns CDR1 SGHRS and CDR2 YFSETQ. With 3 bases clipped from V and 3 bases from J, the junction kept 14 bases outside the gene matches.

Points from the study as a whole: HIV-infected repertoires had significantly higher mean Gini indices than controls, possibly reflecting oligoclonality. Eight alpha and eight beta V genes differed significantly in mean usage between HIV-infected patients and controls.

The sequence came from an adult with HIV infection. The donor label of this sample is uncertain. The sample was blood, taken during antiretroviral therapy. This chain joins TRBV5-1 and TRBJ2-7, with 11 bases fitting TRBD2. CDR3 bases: TGCGCCAGCAGCTCGAGTACTAGCGGGAGATGGAGGGACTACGAGCAGTACTTC. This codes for CASSSSTSGRWRDYEQYF.